Listed below are T cell receptor beta chains from one sample, sequenced in a study of T cell responses to AZD1222 COVID-19 vaccine. Produced via immunoSEQ multiplex PCR; TCRdb's table is partial and in-frame only. The sample holds roughly 97,000 clones, about 89% seen once. Sample: peripheral blood, taken on day 0 of AZD1222 vaccination. These receptors came from an adult in good health. The CDR3 runs from the conserved cysteine through the conserved F or W. The order of the fields is D gene, V gene, clone size, J gene, CDR3 DNA, CDR3 protein. D genes are given only for firm matches. Some rows mark clone size as missing; the rest say once, few, many or name a class of expanded clone.

>NA|TRBV4-3|NA|TRBJ1-4
TGCGCCAGCAGCCAAGGAAATGTGGGCGCTGAAAAACTGTTTTTT
CASSQGNVGAEKLFF
>NA|TRBV19|NA|TRBJ1-4
TGTGCCACCCACGGGGGCGCAACTAATGAAAAACTGTTTTTT
CATHGGATNEKLFF
>TRBD1|TRBV30|NA|TRBJ1-3
TGTGCCTGGAGGGGACAGGGGTTAGTCCCCATATATTTT
CAWRGQGLVPIYF
>NA|TRBV12-5|NA|TRBJ1-2
TGTGCTAGTGGTTTGGTACCGGGAAACTATGGCTACACCTTC
CASGLVPGNYGYTF
>TRBD1|TRBV7-2|NA|TRBJ1-1
TGTGCCAGCAGCCCCCGTTGGGGCACAGGGGGCGGGAAAACTGAAGCTTTCTTT
CASSPRWGTGGGKTEAFF
>NA|TRBV6-2/TRBV6-3|NA|TRBJ1-2
TGTGCCAGCAGTCTCGACAGATACTATGGCTACACCTTC
CASSLDRYYGYTF
>TRBD1|TRBV6-5|NA|TRBJ1-4
TGTGCCAGCAGTATTACGGACAGGAATAATGAAAAACTGTTTTTT
CASSITDRNNEKLFF
>NA|TRBV6-2/TRBV6-3|NA|TRBJ2-3
TGTGCCAGCAGTTACCCAAAGGACGGGGCCACAGATACGCAGTATTTT
CASSYPKDGATDTQYF
>NA|TRBV29-1|NA|TRBJ1-5
TGCAGCGTTGGGAAGGGTACCGTAGGTCAGCCCCAGCATTTT
CSVGKGTVGQPQHF
>NA|TRBV5-1|NA|TRBJ1-2
TGCGCCAGCAGCCCCGACAGCTTCGGAGGCTATGGCTACACCTTC
CASSPDSFGGYGYTF
>TRBD2|TRBV24-1|once|TRBJ2-7
TGTGCCACCAGTGATTTGGGACTAGCGGGGGGGCCCGGGTGCGAGCAGTACTTC
CATSDLGLAGGPGCEQYF
>TRBD1|TRBV14|NA|TRBJ2-2
TGTGCCAGCAGCCAGCGGACAGGGTTCGGCGGGGAGCTGTTTTTT
CASSQRTGFGGELFF
>TRBD1|TRBV6-4|NA|TRBJ1-1
TGTGCCAGCAGTGGGGACAGGAACACTGAAGCTTTCTTT
CASSGDRNTEAFF
>NA|TRBV2|NA|TRBJ1-1
TGTGCCAGCAGAGCCGAGGGGGCTGAAGCTTTCTTT
CASRAEGAEAFF
>NA|TRBV7-9|NA|TRBJ2-3
TGTGCCAGCAGCGCCGACACAGATACGCAGTATTTT
CASSADTDTQYF
>NA|TRBV7-2|NA|TRBJ2-5
TGTGCCAGCAGCCAACAGGGATTCCAAGAGACCCAGTACTTC
CASSQQGFQETQYF
>NA|TRBV30|NA|TRBJ1-5
TGTGCCTGGAGTGGACAGAGCAATCAGCCCCAGCATTTT
CAWSGQSNQPQHF
>NA|TRBV2|NA|TRBJ2-3
TGTGCCAGCAAGGTGGTAGATACGCAGTATTTT
CASKVVDTQYF
>NA|TRBV4-2|NA|TRBJ1-2
TGTGCCAGCAGCCAAGATGGGAACAGTGCTAACTATGGCTACACCTTC
CASSQDGNSANYGYTF
>NA|TRBV5-1|NA|TRBJ1-2
TGCGCCAGCAGCTTGGCCTTGGCAGGGGAGGTAGAAAACTTC
CASSLALAGEVENF
>TRBD2|TRBV3-1/TRBV3-2|NA|TRBJ2-1
TGTGCCAGCGGACTAGCGGGGAACAATGAGCAGTTCTTC
CASGLAGNNEQFF
>NA|TRBV11-1|NA|TRBJ2-1
TGTGCCAGCAGCTTAGGGCAGGGGTTTTACAATGAGCAGTTCTTC
CASSLGQGFYNEQFF
>TRBD2|TRBV2|NA|TRBJ2-5
TGTGCCAGTACCTTACTAGCGGGAGAAGAGACCCAGTACTTC
CASTLLAGEETQYF
>NA|TRBV7-9|NA|TRBJ1-6
TGTGCCAGCAGTCATCCAGGGAACTCACCCCTCCACTTT
CASSHPGNSPLHF
>NA|TRBV5-4|NA|TRBJ1-5
TGTGCCAGCAGCTTTCAGGGGAATCAGCCCCAGCATTTT
CASSFQGNQPQHF
>TRBD1|TRBV3-1/TRBV3-2|NA|TRBJ2-7
TGTGCCAGCAGCCTCAACAGGGGGCCCTACGAGCAGTACTTC
CASSLNRGPYEQYF
>NA|TRBV28|NA|TRBJ1-2
TGTGCCAGCAGTGGAGCGGGTAATGGCTACACCTTC
CASSGAGNGYTF
>TRBD1|TRBV27|NA|TRBJ2-7
TGTGCCAGCAGTTTAAGACAGGGACAGGGCTACTCCTACGAGCAGTACTTC
CASSLRQGQGYSYEQYF
>TRBD2|TRBV7-2|NA|TRBJ2-1
TGTGCCACCCGTGGGCTAGCGGGATTCGAGCAGTTCTTC
CATRGLAGFEQFF
>NA|TRBV6-2/TRBV6-3|NA|TRBJ2-6
TGTGCCAGCAGTTACTTGGAATTGGTAGGCGCTGGGGCCAACGTCCTGACTTTC
CASSYLELVGAGANVLTF
>NA|TRBV24-1|NA|TRBJ2-3
TGTGCCACCAGTGATTTGTCCGGGACACATTCAGGCACGCAGTATTTT
CATSDLSGTHSGTQYF
>TRBD1|TRBV7-7|NA|TRBJ2-2
TGTGCCAGCAGCCGGACAGGGGTAAACACCGGGGAGCTGTTTTTT
CASSRTGVNTGELFF
>NA|TRBV5-4|NA|TRBJ2-5
TGTGCCAGCAGCTTGGCCCCCTCGCGATCACAAGAGACCCAGTACTTC
CASSLAPSRSQETQYF
>NA|TRBV6-5|NA|TRBJ2-2
TGTGCCAGCAGTTACAGGGTGCACAGCACCGGGGAGCTGTTTTTT
CASSYRVHSTGELFF
>NA|TRBV29-1|NA|TRBJ1-1
TGCAGCGTTCTTGGGCACAGGGAATACACTGAAGCTTTCTTT
CSVLGHREYTEAFF
>NA|TRBV12-5|NA|TRBJ2-2
TGTGCTAGTGGTTTGGACCCAATCGTTGGGGCCGGGGAGCTGTTTTTT
CASGLDPIVGAGELFF
>TRBD1|TRBV28|NA|TRBJ2-7
TGTGCCAGCAGCCCCCCGACAGGGGTCATCGAGCAGTACTTC
CASSPPTGVIEQYF
>NA|TRBV27|NA|TRBJ1-2
TGTGCCAGCAGTACCAACTCGGGCGGCTACACCTTC
CASSTNSGGYTF
>NA|TRBV28|NA|TRBJ2-7
TGTGCCAGCAGTCTTTGGCACGAGCAGTACTTC
CASSLWHEQYF
>TRBD1|TRBV7-6|NA|TRBJ1-2
TGTGCCAGCAGCTTAGAGACAGGGAGTTATGGCTACACCTTC
CASSLETGSYGYTF
>TRBD1|TRBV2|NA|TRBJ1-2
TGTGCCAGCAGTTATACAGGGGCGGGGTATGGCTACACCTTC
CASSYTGAGYGYTF
>TRBD1|TRBV5-1|NA|TRBJ2-2
TGCGCCAGCTTTTCCGGGACAGGGGTCCCCGGGGAGCTGTTTTTT
CASFSGTGVPGELFF
>TRBD2|TRBV7-2|NA|TRBJ2-7
TGTGCCAGCAGACCCAACGGGGGGGGCGGCGAGCAGTACTTC
CASRPNGGGGEQYF
>TRBD1|TRBV29-1|NA|TRBJ1-2
TGCAGCGTTTCGCCAGGGGGTGGGAACTATGGCTACACCTTC
CSVSPGGGNYGYTF
>NA|TRBV25-1|NA|TRBJ1-1
TGTGCCAGCAGTGAACCGACTTACACTGAAGCTTTCTTT
CASSEPTYTEAFF
>NA|TRBV12-3/TRBV12-4|NA|TRBJ2-1
TGTGCCAGCAGTTTAACCAGGGACGGTGAGCAGTTCTTC
CASSLTRDGEQFF
>TRBD2|TRBV4-1|NA|TRBJ2-7
TGCGCCAGCAGCCAAGAAGCTCCCGGGAGGGATTCCTACGAGCAGTACTTC
CASSQEAPGRDSYEQYF
>NA|TRBV6-2/TRBV6-3|NA|TRBJ2-2
TGTGCCAGCAGCCTACGGCTGGTTATGCAGGGCCCCGGGGAGCTGTTTTTT
CASSLRLVMQGPGELFF
>TRBD1|TRBV19|NA|TRBJ1-5
TGTGCCAGTAGCCCCAGGACAGGGGGGAGGCCAGGGCCCCAGCATTTT
CASSPRTGGRPGPQHF
>NA|TRBV7-9|NA|TRBJ2-1
TGTGCCAGCAGCTTAGACAGCCACAATGAGCAGTTCTTC
CASSLDSHNEQFF
>NA|TRBV6-7|NA|TRBJ1-2
TGTGCCAGCATCAAACGGGGACCGGCTGATGACTATGGCTACACCTTC
CASIKRGPADDYGYTF
>TRBD1|TRBV7-9|NA|TRBJ1-2
TGTGCCAGCACCCGCGGGACAGGGACCAACTATGGCTACACCTTC
CASTRGTGTNYGYTF
>TRBD1|TRBV2|few|TRBJ1-2
TGTGCCAGCAGTGAACCTCATGGGACAGGGACAGATGGCTACACCTTC
CASSEPHGTGTDGYTF
>TRBD1|TRBV4-2|large|TRBJ2-7
TGTGCCAGCAGCCAAGAGAGGGGACAGTTCTACGAGCAGTACTTC
CASSQERGQFYEQYF
>TRBD1|TRBV19|NA|TRBJ1-5
TGTGCCAGCTGTGACAGGGGCAATCAGCCCCAGCATTTT
CASCDRGNQPQHF